These 10 T cell receptor beta chains originate from one sample sequenced in a study of CXCR3-negative and CXCR3-positive naive CD8 T cells. Study results and caveats: Naive cells that were CXCR3-positive had more hydrophobic TRB CDR3s (compared with CXCR3-negative naive cells).

These receptors have no known antigen. The TRB cDNA libraries were prepared by 5' RACE with UMI labels. TCRdb reprocessed the 5' RACE reads; each CDR3 protein has one entry and no DNA is given. The ten most abundant clones cover 0.55% to 0.8% of a sample with tens of thousands of distinct CDR3 sequences. The sequenced sample was naive CXCR3+ CD8+ T cells from blood. The subset is: CD45RO-CCR7+CD27+CD95- naive CD8+ T cells expressing CXCR3 (TNR3+). All receptors derive from a human donor in good health. Some clones in this sample may be carry-over from other donors' samples.

The rearrangement uses TRBV14 and TRBJ1-2. CDR3 length: 17 residues. Germline assignment: CDR1 SGHDN and CDR2 FVKESK. CDR3 loop: CASSQVSLAGVYYGYTF.

The V gene is TRBV29-1, the J gene TRBJ2-7; TCRdb selects TRBD1, and the lack of DNA leaves this call unchecked. The germline V gene has CDR1 SQVTM and CDR2 ANQGSEA. There are 13 residues in the CDR3. CDR3 in amino acids: CSVPGQGTYEQYF.

V is TRBV14 and J is TRBJ2-1. CDR3 length: 15 amino acids. Germline V gene lookup returns CDR1 SGHDN and CDR2 FVKESK. CDR3 amino acids: CASSPRLSSYNEQFF.

This chain joins TRBV27 and TRBJ2-1; the D call from TCRdb, TRBD2, cannot be confirmed without DNA. CDR1 MNHEY and CDR2 SMNVEV come from the germline V gene (reference sequence). The CDR3 loop spans 17 amino acids. The CDR3 loop reads CATQRGGPVPSYNEQFF.

The rearrangement uses TRBV6-1 and TRBJ1-2. The CDR3 has 15 amino acids. Germline V gene lookup returns CDR1 MNHNS and CDR2 SASEGT. This chain's CDR3 is CASSEARAAGYGYTF.

This chain joins TRBV28 and TRBJ1-1. The length of the CDR3 is 13 residues. The germline V gene encodes CDR1 MDHEN and CDR2 SYDVKM. This CDR3 is CASTPIMNTEAFF.

The CDR3 loop reads CASSFYTSGEETQYF. This chain links TRBV28 with TRBJ2-5; as DNA is missing, the TRBD2 call by TCRdb cannot be tested. Germline lookup yields CDR1 MDHEN and CDR2 SYDVKM. This CDR3 region has 15 residues.

The chain recombines TRBV6-1 with TRBJ1-4; without DNA, the TCRdb call of TRBD1 cannot be checked. Looked up from germline, CDR1 is MNHNS and CDR2 is SASEGT. The CDR3 runs 16 residues. The CDR3: CASRQPDRATNEKLFF.

This chain connects TRBV27 to TRBJ2-3. Germline CDR1 MNHEY, CDR2 SMNVEV (reference sequence). This CDR3 is 15 amino acids long. CDR3 loop: CASSITPEFTDTQYF.

This chain joins TRBV14 and TRBJ2-1; the TCRdb call, TRBD2, lacks DNA for checking. The germline CDR1 and CDR2 sequences are SGHDN and FVKESK. CDR3 length: 16 amino acids. CDR3 in amino acids: CASSQDLLAGYNEQFF.